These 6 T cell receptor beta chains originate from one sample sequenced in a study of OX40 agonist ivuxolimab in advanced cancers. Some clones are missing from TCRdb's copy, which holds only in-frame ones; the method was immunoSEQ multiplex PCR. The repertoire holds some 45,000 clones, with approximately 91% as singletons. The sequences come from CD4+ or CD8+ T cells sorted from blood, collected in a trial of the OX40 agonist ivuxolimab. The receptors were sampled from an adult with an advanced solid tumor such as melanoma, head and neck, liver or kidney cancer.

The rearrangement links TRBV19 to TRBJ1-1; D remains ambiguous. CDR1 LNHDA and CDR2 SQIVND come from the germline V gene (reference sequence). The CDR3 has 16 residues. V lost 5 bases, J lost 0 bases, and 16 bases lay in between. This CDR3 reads CASSWGTGGMNTEAFF. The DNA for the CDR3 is TGTGCCAGTAGTTGGGGAACGGGAGGAATGAACACTGAAGCTTTCTTT.

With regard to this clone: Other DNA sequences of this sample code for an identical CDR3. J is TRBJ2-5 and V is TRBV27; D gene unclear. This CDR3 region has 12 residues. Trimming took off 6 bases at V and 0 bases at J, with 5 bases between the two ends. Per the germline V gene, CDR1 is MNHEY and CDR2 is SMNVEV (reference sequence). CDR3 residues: CASSPNQETQYF. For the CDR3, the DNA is TGTGCCAGCAGCCCCAACCAAGAGACCCAGTACTTC.

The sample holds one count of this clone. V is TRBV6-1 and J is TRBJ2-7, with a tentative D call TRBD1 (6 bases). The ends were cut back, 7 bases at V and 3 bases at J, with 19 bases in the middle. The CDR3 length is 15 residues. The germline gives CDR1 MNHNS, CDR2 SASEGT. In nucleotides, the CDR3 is TGTGCCAGCACCGTGGACAGCGAGGGGAACTACGAGCAGTACTTC. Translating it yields CASTVDSEGNYEQYF.

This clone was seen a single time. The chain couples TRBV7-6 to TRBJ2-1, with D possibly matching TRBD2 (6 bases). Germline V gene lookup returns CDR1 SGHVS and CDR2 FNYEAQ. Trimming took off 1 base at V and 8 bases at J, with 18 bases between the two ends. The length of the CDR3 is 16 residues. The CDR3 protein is CASSLGSGLPQYEQFF. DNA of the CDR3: TGTGCCAGCAGCTTAGGGTCGGGACTTCCCCAGTATGAGCAGTTCTTC.

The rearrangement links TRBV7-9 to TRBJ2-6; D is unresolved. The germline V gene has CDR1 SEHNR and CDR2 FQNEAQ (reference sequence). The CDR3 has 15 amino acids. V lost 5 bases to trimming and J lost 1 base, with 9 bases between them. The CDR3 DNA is TGTGCCAGCAGCGCCGGTGAATCTGGGGCCAACGTCCTGACTTTC. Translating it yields CASSAGESGANVLTF.

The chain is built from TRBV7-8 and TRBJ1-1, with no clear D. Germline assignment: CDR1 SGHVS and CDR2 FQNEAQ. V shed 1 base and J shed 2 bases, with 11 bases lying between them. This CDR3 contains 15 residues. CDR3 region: CASSLEASTNTEAFF. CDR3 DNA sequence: TGTGCCAGCAGCTTAGAGGCCTCTACCAACACTGAAGCTTTCTTT.